A selection of T cell receptor beta chains follows, all from one sample in a study of blood T cell repertoires in COVID-19. Clones were read by immunoSEQ multiplex PCR, and TCRdb kept only the in-frame ones, dropping some. Found here are 100,000 to 150,000 clones, more than 70% of them singletons; the top ten hold under 6%. Sequenced material: peripheral blood. The receptors were gathered from a man older than 75 with active or convalescent COVID-19. CDR3s leave out the opening cysteine and the closing phenylalanine or tryptophan.

v_call cdr3_aa
TRBV5-8 ASSHRAGTPFNYGYT
TRBV27 ASSYRTAMNTEAF
TRBV11-2 ASSPSNGAEAF
TRBV27 ASRTAREQY
TRBV9 ASSVGPGIGSTYEQY
TRBV7-2 ASSSILGQGPRVRSPLH
TRBV7-3 ASSLSGQGRNEQF
TRBV19 ASGDRGPGEQY
TRBV6-6 ASSFGQKNEKLF
TRBV19 ASVGFFSSGNNQPQH
TRBV4-3 ASSQEAQAPLNTGELF
TRBV6-5 ASSYVGLNNSPLH
TRBV3-1/TRBV3-2 ASSHTGTGGRTDTQY
TRBV4-3 ASSQTGVSTDTQY
TRBV2 ASKTGSYEQY
TRBV29-1 SGYRTGTGETQY
TRBV5-5 ASSLVPTREQPQH
TRBV30 AWSAQGGQPQH
TRBV15 ATSRDQVEGNTIY
TRBV19 ASSLGRASTEAF
TRBV28 ASKQGVYGYT
TRBV7-9 ASSTSIYNEQF